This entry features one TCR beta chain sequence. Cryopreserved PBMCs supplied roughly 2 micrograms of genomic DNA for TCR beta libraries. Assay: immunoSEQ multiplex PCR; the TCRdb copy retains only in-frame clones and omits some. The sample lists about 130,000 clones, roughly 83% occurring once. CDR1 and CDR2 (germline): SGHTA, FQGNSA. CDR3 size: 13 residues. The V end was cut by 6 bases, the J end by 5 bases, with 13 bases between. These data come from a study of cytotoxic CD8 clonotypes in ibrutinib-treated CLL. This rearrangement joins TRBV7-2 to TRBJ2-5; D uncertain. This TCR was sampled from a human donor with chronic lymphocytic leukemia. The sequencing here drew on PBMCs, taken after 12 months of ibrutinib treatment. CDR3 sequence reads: CASSPVGYETQYF. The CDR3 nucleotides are TGTGCCAGCAGTCCGGTGGGTTATGAGACCCAGTACTTC.